A single sample is the source of the 2 T cell receptor beta chains below, sequenced in a study of shared clonotypes between healthy human individuals. The assay was immunoSEQ multiplex PCR, and TCRdb's table has in-frame clones only and misses some. The sample lists a few million clones, approximately 92% occurring once. Sequenced sample: naive CD4+ T cells sorted from blood. Subset here: CD45RA+ positively selected. Source of these receptors: a man younger than 35 in good health.

This chain links TRBV2 with TRBJ1-2, with 7 bases that match TRBD1. The V and J ends lost 6 bases and 8 bases, in that order; junction bases with no gene match: 6. This CDR3 comprises 12 residues. CDR1 is SNHLY and CDR2 is FYNNEI in the germline V gene. CDR3 region: CASRSTGNGYTF. In DNA form, the CDR3 reads TGTGCCAGCAGGTCGACAGGGAACGGCTACACCTTC.

The rearrangement joins TRBV5-6 to TRBJ2-5; D tentatively reads TRBD1 or TRBD2 (5 bases each). The V gene lost 2 bases and the J gene lost 4 bases, with 15 bases spanning the gap. CDR1 is SGHDT and CDR2 is YYEEEE in the germline V gene. This CDR3 is built from 15 residues. This chain's CDR3 is CASSLFQGGRETQYF. CDR3 nucleotide sequence: TGTGCCAGCAGCTTATTTCAGGGTGGGAGAGAGACCCAGTACTTC. Full variable domain (outside the CDR3, taken from reference TRBV5-6 and TRBJ2-5): DAGVTQSPTHLIKTRGQQVTLRCSPKSGHDTVSWYQQALGQGPQFIFQYYEEEERQRGNFPDRFSGHQFPNYSSELNVNALLLGDSALYLCASSLFQGGRETQYFGPGTRLLVL.